Below, 21 T cell receptor beta chains from the same sample are listed, as sequenced in a study of Graves' ophthalmopathy and Graves' hyperthyroidism. Investigators amplified TCR beta CDR3 regions from RNA transcripts. The workflow started with a first-round RT-PCR run with HTBI primers and then moved on to a second-round multiplex PCR. TCRdb re-called the multiplex PCR reads through MiXCR, storing one row per CDR3 protein. The profile covers some 520,000 distinct CDR3 sequences, with 13% to 15% appearing a single time and 9.5% to 10% taken by the ten largest. Specimen: blood. Every receptor here comes from a woman aged 25-40 years with Graves' ophthalmopathy.

This clonotype was recorded many times. The chain is built from TRBV24-1 and TRBJ2-2; 7 bases fit TRBD1. The V gene's germline CDR1 is KGHDR and CDR2 SFDVKD. The CDR3 is made up of 13 amino acids. V lost 7 bases and J lost 5; bases outside the gene matches: 3. In DNA, the CDR3 is TGTGCCACCAGGCACAGGGGTACCGGGGAGCTGTTTTTT. It encodes CATRHRGTGELFF.

At least ten counts were recorded for this clonotype. CDR3 in amino acids: CATSITGGGANVLTF. The DNA for the CDR3 is TGTGCCACCAGCATTACGGGAGGTGGGGCCAACGTCCTGACTTTC. The chain employs TRBV15 and TRBJ2-6; TRBD2 matches at 7 bases. Trimming cost V 4 bases and J 3 bases; bases outside gene matches: 3. The germline CDR1 and CDR2 sequences are LNHNV and YYDKDF (reference sequence). CDR3 length equals 15 residues. The full variable domain, rest sourced from reference TRBV15 and TRBJ2-6, is DAMVIQNPRYQVTQFGKPVTLSCSQTLNHNVMYWYQQKSSQAPKLLFHYYDKDFNNEADTPDNFQSRRPNTSFCFLDIRSPGLGDTAMYLCATSITGGGANVLTFGAGSRLTVL.

This clonotype was found many times. This chain joins TRBV5-1 and TRBJ1-2, with D unresolved. V was shortened by 0 bases and J by 4 bases, with 13 bases between the two germline ends. This CDR3 has 15 residues. CDR1 is SGHRS and CDR2 is YFSETQ in the germline V gene. The CDR3 is CASSLESNSVYGYTF. The CDR3, as DNA: TGCGCCAGCAGCTTGGAATCGAACAGCGTCTATGGCTACACCTTC.

The V gene is TRBV14, the J gene TRBJ2-7, with D perhaps TRBD1 or TRBD2 (5 bases each). The CDR3 length is 15 residues. Trimming shortened V by 4 bases and J by 7 bases, and 20 bases separated the two germline ends. CDR1 is SGHDN, CDR2 FVKESK, per germline. The CDR3 sequence: CASSPGLGTLWEQYF. In nucleotides, the CDR3 is TGTGCCAGCAGCCCGGGGCTCGGCACCCTGTGGGAGCAGTACTTC.

The chain links TRBV27 to TRBJ2-5; 11 nucleotides match TRBD1. The trim removed 5 bases at V and 5 bases at J, leaving 7 bases unmatched. CDR1 MNHEY and CDR2 SMNVEV come from the germline V gene (reference sequence). The CDR3 is made up of 15 amino acids. The CDR3 sequence: CASSAGQGAGETQYF. The CDR3 nucleotides read TGTGCCAGCAGTGCAGGACAGGGGGCAGGGGAGACCCAGTACTTC.

This clonotype was detected many times. V usage is TRBV12-3 or TRBV12-4 and J usage is TRBJ1-1, with TRBD1 as a possible D gene (5 bases). The CDR3 is made up of 12 amino acids. V was clipped by 6 bases and J by 3 bases, with 8 bases between them. The CDR3 DNA follows: TGTGCCAGCAGAGGGGATGACACTGAAGCTTTCTTT. Residues: CASRGDDTEAFF.

This clonotype has at least ten counts. CDR3: CSVDSQHYPSYEQYF. The CDR3 DNA sequence: TGCAGCGTTGATAGTCAGCACTACCCCTCCTACGAGCAGTACTTC. The chain combines TRBV29-1 with TRBJ2-7; D not certain. Deletions cut 3 bases from V and 0 bases from J, with 15 bases between. Per germline, CDR1 SQVTM and CDR2 ANQGSEA. The CDR3 sequence is 15 residues long.

A word on this clonotype: This could be a read error, since a much larger clone is one nucleotide away. Because it lacks the conserved phenylalanine or tryptophan at the end, this CDR3 is likely a read error. The CDR3, as DNA: TGTGCCAGCAGGGACAGTAATTCACCCCTCCACCTT. It translates to CASRDSNSPLHL. V is TRBV12-3 or TRBV12-4 and J is TRBJ1-6; tentatively, D is TRBD1 (6 bases). This CDR3 is built from 12 residues. V lost 6 bases and J 6 bases, leaving 6 bases between the germline ends.

This clonotype has at least ten counts. The rearrangement uses TRBV27 and TRBJ2-5, with 10 bases identical to TRBD2. This CDR3 has 17 amino acids. Germline V gene sequence: CDR1 MNHEY, CDR2 SMNVEV (reference sequence). V lost 8 bases to trimming and J lost 1 base; unmatched junction nucleotides: 13. CDR3 nucleotide sequence: TGTGCCAGCGGCCCGTTAGGAGCGGGAGGGCCCCAAGAGACCCAGTACTTC. It is translated as CASGPLGAGGPQETQYF.

This chain uses TRBV7-9 with TRBJ1-1, with D unclear. This CDR3 is 10 amino acids long. V lost 10 bases and J lost 6, with 9 bases in between. The germline gives CDR1 SEHNR, CDR2 FQNEAQ (reference sequence). This CDR3 reads CANKDPEAFF. The CDR3 nucleotides read TGTGCCAACAAAGACCCTGAAGCTTTCTTT. Using reference TRBV7-9 and TRBJ1-1 for the parts outside the CDR3, the full variable domain is DTGVSQNPRHKITKRGQNVTFRCDPISEHNRLYWYRQTLGQGPEFLTYFQNEAQLEKSRLLSDRFSAERPKGSFSTLEIQRTEQGDSAMYLCANKDPEAFFGQGTRLTVV.

Many counts were recorded for this clonotype. This chain joins TRBV12-5 and TRBJ2-5; tentative D call: TRBD1 (6 bases). With 6 bases removed from V and 4 bases from J, the gap between germline ends came to 18 bases. Looked up from germline, CDR1 is LGHNT and CDR2 is FRNRAP. CDR3 length equals 15 residues. The CDR3 DNA follows: TGTGCTAGTGGGATGACAGGAGGAGAAGGAGAGACCCAGTACTTC. Its translation: CASGMTGGEGETQYF. Looking up the rest from reference TRBV12-5 and TRBJ2-5 gives the full variable domain: DARVTQTPRHKVTEMGQEVTMRCQPILGHNTVFWYRQTMMQGLELLAYFRNRAPLDDSGMPKDRFSAEMPDATLATLKIQPSEPRDSAVYFCASGMTGGEGETQYFGPGTRLLVL.

This clonotype has at least ten counts. The chain couples TRBV12-3 or TRBV12-4 to TRBJ2-7, with D uncertain. CDR3 size: 13 residues. Trimming removed 7 bases from V and 3 bases from J, with 13 bases in between. CDR3 sequence reads: CASTRDGFYEQYF. Here the CDR3 DNA reads TGTGCCAGCACCAGAGACGGCTTCTACGAGCAGTACTTC.

This clonotype was recorded a few times. In DNA form, the CDR3 reads TGCGCCAGCAGCACCGACAGGCAAGGCTACGAGCAGTACTTC. Residues: CASSTDRQGYEQYF. The chain couples TRBV5-1 to TRBJ2-7; tentative D call: TRBD1 (6 bases). Trimming removed 4 bases at V and 3 bases at J, with 14 bases between. There are 14 residues in the CDR3. Per germline, CDR1 SGHRS and CDR2 YFSETQ.

This clonotype was observed many times. The chain couples TRBV19 to TRBJ1-1; a weak D match, TRBD1 (6 bases). Germline V gene data show CDR1 as LNHDA and CDR2 as SQIVND (reference sequence). Trimming left V 8 bases short and J 5 bases short, with 15 bases between. The CDR3 loop spans 13 amino acids. The CDR3 nucleotides are TGTGCCAGTTCCACAGGGCCGAGGACTGAAGCTTTCTTT. Its protein product is CASSTGPRTEAFF.

This clonotype appeared many times. One end of the junction fails to match germline, which may point to a read error. The chain joins TRBV5-5 to TRBJ2-7; perhaps D is TRBD1 or TRBD2 (5 bases each). CDR1 and CDR2 from the germline V gene are SGHKS and YYEKEE (reference sequence). The CDR3 is made up of 8 amino acids. The CDR3 DNA reads TGTGCCAGCAGCCCCGGGACCTTC. It translates to CASSPGTF. Using reference TRBV5-5 and TRBJ2-7 for the parts outside the CDR3, the full variable domain is DAGVTQSPTHLIKTRGQQVTLRCSPISGHKSVSWYQQVLGQGPQFIFQYYEKEERGRGNFPDRFSARQFPNYSSELNVNALLLGDSALYLCASSPGTFGPGTRLTVT.

A few counts support this clonotype. This chain links TRBV4-1 with TRBJ2-7, with D tentatively TRBD1 or TRBD2 (6 bases each). This CDR3 contains 16 residues. Germline lookup yields CDR1 MGHRA and CDR2 YSYEKL. V lost 0 bases and J lost 6, with 18 bases in between. The CDR3 region is CASSQDWGARLGEQYF. The CDR3 DNA sequence: TGCGCCAGCAGCCAAGATTGGGGGGCAAGGCTCGGCGAGCAGTACTTC.

This clonotype has ten or more counts. This chain joins TRBV20-1 and TRBJ1-5, with TRBD1 identical over 11 bases. V dropped 1 base and J dropped 6; count of bases not matched to a gene: 8. In germline, CDR1 is DFQATT, CDR2 SNEGSKA (reference sequence). CDR3 length equals 16 residues. The CDR3 is CSARAGTGGSGQPQHF. CDR3 bases: TGCAGTGCTAGAGCCGGGACAGGGGGAAGTGGTCAGCCCCAGCATTTT.

Ten or more counts support this clonotype. V usage is TRBV25-1 and J usage is TRBJ2-5, with TRBD1 matching over 7 bases. The trim removed 1 base at V and 3 bases at J, leaving 5 bases unmatched. Germline CDR1 reads MGHDK; CDR2 reads SYGVNS. The CDR3 runs to 15 residues. Here the CDR3 reads CASSEFPGQEETQYF. The CDR3 coding sequence is TGTGCCAGCAGTGAATTCCCCGGACAGGAAGAGACCCAGTACTTC.

This clonotype appeared a few times. V is TRBV5-1 and J is TRBJ2-7; 9 nucleotides match TRBD1. V dropped 5 bases and J dropped 3; count of bases not matched to a gene: 9. From germline, CDR1 is SGHRS and CDR2 YFSETQ. CDR3 length equals 15 residues. DNA of the CDR3: TGCGCCAGCAGTCAGGACAGGGGAACCTACTACGAGCAGTACTTC. This gives the protein CASSQDRGTYYEQYF.

Notes on this clonotype: A much larger clone differs from this one at a single base, so this may be a read error. The chain links TRBV20-1 to TRBJ1-2, with D unclear. Deletions cut 6 bases from V and 10 bases from J, with 18 bases between. This CDR3 spans 12 amino acids. Germline lookup yields CDR1 DFQATT and CDR2 SNEGSKA (reference sequence). DNA for the CDR3: TGCAGTGCAAAACAGTGGGCCGTTGTCTACACCTTC. This translates into CSAKQWAVVYTF.

The rearrangement links TRBV18 to TRBJ1-1; possible D gene TRBD1, 5 bases. The CDR3 has 15 amino acids. V was shortened by 2 bases and J by 4 bases, with 14 bases between the two germline ends. Germline CDR1 and CDR2: KGHSH and LQKENI. Here the CDR3 reads CASSPSRGAVTEAFF. The CDR3 region has the DNA TGTGCCAGCTCACCATCGCGGGGCGCGGTCACTGAAGCTTTCTTT.